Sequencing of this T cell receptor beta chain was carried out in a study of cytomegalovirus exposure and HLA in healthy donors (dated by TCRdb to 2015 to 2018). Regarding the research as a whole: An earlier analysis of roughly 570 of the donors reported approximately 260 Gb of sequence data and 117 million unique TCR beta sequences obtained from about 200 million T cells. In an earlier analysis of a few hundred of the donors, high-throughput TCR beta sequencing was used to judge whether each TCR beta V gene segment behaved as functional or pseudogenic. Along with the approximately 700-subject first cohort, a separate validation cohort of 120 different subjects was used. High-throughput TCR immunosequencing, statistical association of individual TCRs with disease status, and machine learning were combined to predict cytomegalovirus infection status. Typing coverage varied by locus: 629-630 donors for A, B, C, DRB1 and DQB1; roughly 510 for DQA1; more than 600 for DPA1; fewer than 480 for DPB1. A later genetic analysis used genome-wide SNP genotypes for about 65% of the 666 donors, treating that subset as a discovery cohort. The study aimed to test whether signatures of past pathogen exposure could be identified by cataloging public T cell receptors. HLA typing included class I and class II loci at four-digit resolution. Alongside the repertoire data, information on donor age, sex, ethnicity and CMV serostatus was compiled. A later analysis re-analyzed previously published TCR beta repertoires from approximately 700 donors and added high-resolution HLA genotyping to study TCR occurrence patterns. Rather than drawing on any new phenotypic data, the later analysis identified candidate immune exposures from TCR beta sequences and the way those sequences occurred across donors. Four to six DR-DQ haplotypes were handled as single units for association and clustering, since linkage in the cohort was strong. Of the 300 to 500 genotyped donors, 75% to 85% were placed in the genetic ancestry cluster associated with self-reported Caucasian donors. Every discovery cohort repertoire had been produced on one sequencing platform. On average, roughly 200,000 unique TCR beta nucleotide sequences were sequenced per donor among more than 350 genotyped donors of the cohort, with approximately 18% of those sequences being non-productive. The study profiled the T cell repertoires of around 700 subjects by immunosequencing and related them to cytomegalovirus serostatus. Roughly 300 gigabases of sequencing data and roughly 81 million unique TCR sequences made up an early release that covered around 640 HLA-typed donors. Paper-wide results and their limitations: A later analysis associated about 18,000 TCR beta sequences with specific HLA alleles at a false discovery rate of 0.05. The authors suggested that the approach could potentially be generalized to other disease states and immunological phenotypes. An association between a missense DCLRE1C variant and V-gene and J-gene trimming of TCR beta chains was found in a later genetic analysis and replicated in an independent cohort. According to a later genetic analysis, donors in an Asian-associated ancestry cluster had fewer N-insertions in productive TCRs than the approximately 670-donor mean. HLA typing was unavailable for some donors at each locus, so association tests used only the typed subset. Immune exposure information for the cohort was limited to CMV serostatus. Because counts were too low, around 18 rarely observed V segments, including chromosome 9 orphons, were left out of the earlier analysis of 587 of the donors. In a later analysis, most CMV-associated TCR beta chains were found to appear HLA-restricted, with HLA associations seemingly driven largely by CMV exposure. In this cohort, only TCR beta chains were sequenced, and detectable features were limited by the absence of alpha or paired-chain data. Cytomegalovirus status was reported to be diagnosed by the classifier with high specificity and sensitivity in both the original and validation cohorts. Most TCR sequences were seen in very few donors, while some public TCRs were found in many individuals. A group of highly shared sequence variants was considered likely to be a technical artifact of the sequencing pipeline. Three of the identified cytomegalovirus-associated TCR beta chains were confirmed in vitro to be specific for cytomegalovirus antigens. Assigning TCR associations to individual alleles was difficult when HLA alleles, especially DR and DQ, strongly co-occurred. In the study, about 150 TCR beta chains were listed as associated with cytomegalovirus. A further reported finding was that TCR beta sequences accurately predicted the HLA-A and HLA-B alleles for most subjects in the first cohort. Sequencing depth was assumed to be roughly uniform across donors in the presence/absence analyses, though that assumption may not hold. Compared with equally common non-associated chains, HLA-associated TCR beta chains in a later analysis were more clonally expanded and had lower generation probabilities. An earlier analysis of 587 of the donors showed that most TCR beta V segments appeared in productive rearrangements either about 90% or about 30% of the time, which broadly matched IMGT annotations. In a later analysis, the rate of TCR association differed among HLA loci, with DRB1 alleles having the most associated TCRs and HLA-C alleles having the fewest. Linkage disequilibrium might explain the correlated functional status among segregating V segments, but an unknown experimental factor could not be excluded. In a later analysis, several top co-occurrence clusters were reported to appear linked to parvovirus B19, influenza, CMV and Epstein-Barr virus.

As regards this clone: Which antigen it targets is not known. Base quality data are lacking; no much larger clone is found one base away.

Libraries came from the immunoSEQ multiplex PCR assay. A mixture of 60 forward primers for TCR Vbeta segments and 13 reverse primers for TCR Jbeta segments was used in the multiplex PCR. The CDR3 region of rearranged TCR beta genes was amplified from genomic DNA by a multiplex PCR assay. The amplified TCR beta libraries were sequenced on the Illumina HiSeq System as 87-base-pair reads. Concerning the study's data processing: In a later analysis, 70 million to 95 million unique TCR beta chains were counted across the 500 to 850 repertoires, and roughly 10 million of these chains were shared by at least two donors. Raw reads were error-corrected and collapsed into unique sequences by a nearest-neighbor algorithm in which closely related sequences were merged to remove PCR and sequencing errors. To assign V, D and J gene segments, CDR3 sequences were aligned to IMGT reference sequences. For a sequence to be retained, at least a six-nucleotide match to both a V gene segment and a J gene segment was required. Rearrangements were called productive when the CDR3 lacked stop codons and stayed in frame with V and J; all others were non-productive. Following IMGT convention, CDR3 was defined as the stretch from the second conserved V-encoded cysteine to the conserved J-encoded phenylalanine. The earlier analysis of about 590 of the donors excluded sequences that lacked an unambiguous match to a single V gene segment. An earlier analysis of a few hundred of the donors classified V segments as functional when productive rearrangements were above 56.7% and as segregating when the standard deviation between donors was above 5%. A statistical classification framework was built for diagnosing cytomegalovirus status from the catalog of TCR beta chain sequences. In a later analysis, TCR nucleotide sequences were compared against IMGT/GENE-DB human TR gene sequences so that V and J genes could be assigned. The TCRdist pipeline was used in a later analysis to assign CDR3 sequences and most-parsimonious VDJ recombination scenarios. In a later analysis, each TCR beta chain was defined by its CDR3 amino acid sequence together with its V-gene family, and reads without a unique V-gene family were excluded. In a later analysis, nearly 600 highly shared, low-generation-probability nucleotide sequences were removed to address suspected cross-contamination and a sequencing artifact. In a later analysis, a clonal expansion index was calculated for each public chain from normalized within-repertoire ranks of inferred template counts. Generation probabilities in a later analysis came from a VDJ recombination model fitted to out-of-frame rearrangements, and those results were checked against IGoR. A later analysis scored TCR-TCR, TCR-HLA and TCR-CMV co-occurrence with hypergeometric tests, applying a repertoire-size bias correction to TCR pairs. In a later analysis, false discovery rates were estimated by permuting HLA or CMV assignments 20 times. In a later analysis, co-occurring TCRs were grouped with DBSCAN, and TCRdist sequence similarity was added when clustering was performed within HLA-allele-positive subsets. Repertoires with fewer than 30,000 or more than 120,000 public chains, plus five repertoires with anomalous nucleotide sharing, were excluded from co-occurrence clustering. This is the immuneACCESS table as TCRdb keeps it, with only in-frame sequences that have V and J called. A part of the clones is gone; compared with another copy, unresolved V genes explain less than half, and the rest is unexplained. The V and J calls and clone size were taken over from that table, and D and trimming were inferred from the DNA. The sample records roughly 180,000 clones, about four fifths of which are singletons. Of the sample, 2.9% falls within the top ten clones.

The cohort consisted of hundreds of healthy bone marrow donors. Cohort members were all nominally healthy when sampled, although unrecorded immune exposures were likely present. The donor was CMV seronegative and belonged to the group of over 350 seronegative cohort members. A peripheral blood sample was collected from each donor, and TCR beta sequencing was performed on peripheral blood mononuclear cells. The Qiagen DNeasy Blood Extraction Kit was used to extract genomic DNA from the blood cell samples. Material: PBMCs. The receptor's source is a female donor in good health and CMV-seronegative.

The CDR3 reads as follows: CASSSLLANIYNEQFF. The sequenced DNA: TGTGCCAGCAGTTCCCTACTAGCGAATATCTACAATGAGCAGTTCTTC. The chain links TRBV27 with TRBJ2-1, with TRBD2 identical over 7 junction bases. The germline V end is reduced by 4 bases and the J end by 3 bases; junction bases left unmatched: 9. The CDR3 holds 16 amino acids from the cysteine to the phenylalanine. The read is trimmed to its CDR3 DNA, 48 bases read in frame from base 1. CDR1 and CDR2 (MNHEY, SMNVEV) derive from the germline V gene (reference sequence).